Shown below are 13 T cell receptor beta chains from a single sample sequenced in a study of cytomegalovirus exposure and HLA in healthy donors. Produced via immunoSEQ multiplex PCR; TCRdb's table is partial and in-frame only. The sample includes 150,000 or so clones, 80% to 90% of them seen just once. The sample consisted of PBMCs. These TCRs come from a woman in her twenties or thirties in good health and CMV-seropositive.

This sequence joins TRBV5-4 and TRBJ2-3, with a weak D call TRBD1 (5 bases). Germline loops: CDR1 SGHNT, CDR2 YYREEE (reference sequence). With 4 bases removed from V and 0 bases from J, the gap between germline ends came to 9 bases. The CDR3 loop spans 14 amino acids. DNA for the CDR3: TGTGCCAGCAGCCCCAGGGAAAGCACAGATACGCAGTATTTT. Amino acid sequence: CASSPRESTDTQYF.

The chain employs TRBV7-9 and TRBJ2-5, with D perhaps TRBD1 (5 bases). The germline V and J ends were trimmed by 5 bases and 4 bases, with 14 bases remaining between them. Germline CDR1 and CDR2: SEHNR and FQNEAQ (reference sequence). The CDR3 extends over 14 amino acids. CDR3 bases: TGTGCCAGCAGCCCGCGACAGCGACCAGAGACCCAGTACTTC. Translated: CASSPRQRPETQYF.

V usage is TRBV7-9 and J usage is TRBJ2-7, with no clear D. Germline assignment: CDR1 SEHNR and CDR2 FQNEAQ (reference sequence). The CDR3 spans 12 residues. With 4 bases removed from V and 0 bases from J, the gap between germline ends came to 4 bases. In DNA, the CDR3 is TGTGCCAGCAGCTCCATCTCCTACGAGCAGTACTTC. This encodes CASSSISYEQYF. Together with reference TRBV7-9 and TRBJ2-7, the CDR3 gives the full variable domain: DTGVSQNPRHKITKRGQNVTFRCDPISEHNRLYWYRQTLGQGPEFLTYFQNEAQLEKSRLLSDRFSAERPKGSFSTLEIQRTEQGDSAMYLCASSSISYEQYFGPGTRLTVT.

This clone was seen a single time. CDR3 region: CASSLLPAGENEQFF. CDR3 sequence (DNA): TGCGCCAGCAGCTTGCTACCAGCGGGGGAGAATGAGCAGTTCTTC. The chain carries TRBV5-1 and TRBJ2-1, with 8 bases fitting TRBD2. The junction had 7 bases not matched to a gene; V was cut back by 1 base and J by 7 bases. Germline CDR1 SGHRS, CDR2 YFSETQ. The CDR3 contains 15 residues.

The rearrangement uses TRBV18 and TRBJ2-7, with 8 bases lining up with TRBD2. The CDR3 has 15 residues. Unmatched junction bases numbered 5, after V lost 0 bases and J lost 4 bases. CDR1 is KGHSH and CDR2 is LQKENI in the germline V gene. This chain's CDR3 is CASSPPGLGIYEQYF. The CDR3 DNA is TGTGCCAGCTCACCACCGGGACTAGGAATTTACGAGCAGTACTTC.

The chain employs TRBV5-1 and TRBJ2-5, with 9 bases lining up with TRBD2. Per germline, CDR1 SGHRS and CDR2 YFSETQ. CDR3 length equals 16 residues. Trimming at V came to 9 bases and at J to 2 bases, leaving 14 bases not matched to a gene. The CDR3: CATRPGRSGGQETQYF. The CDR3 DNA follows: TGCGCCACCCGACCGGGAAGGAGCGGGGGGCAAGAGACCCAGTACTTC.

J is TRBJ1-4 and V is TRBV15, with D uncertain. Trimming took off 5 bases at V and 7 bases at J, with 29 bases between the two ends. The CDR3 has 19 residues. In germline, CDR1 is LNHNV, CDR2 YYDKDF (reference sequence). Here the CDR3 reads CATSSGRIQRGGLGEKLFF. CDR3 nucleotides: TGTGCCACCAGCTCCGGGAGAATACAACGGGGAGGGCTTGGTGAAAAACTGTTTTTT.

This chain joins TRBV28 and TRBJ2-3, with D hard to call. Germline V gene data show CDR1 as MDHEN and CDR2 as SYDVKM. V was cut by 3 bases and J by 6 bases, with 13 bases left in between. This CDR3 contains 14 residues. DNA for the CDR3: TGTGCCAGCAGTTTCCATAGTCCACCCGATACGCAGTATTTT. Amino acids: CASSFHSPPDTQYF.

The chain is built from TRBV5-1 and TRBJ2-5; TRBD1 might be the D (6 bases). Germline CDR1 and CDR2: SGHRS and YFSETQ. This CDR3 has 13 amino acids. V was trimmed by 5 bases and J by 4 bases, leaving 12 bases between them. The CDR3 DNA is TGCGCCAGCAGACAGGGTGCCGGAGAGACCCAGTACTTC. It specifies CASRQGAGETQYF. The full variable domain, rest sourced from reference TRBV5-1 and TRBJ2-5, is KAGVTQTPRYLIKTRGQQVTLSCSPISGHRSVSWYQQTPGQGLQFLFEYFSETQRNKGNFPGRFSGRQFSNSRSEMNVSTLELGDSALYLCASRQGAGETQYFGPGTRLLVL.

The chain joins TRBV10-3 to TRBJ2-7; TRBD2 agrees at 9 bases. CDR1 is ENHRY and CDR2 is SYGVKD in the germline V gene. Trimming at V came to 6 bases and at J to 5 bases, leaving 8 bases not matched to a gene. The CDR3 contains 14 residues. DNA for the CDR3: TGTGCCATCAGAAGTAGCGGGAGCGGAAACGAGCAGTACTTC. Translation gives CAIRSSGSGNEQYF.

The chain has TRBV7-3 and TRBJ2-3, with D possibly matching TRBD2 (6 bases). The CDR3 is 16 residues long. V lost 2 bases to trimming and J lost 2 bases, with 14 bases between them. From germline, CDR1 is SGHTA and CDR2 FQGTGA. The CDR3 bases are TGTGCCAGCAGCTTAGGCCCGGGAGACTCCACAGATACGCAGTATTTT. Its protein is CASSLGPGDSTDTQYF.

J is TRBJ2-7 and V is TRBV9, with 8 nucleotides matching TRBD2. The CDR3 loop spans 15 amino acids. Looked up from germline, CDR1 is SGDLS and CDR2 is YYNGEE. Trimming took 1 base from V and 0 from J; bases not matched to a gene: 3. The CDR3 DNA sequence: TGTGCCAGCAGCGTACAAGCGGGAGTCTCCTACGAGCAGTACTTC. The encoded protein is CASSVQAGVSYEQYF. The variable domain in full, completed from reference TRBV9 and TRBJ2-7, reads DSGVTQTPKHLITATGQRVTLRCSPRSGDLSVYWYQQSLDQGLQFLIQYYNGEERAKGNILERFSAQQFPDLHSELNLSSLELGDSALYFCASSVQAGVSYEQYFGPGTRLTVT.

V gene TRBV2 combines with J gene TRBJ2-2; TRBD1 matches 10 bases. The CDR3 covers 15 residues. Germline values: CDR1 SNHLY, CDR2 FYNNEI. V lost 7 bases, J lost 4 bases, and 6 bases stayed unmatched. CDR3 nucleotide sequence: TGTGCCAGCAAGACAGGGGGCTTAGGCACCGGGGAGCTGTTTTTT. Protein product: CASKTGGLGTGELFF.